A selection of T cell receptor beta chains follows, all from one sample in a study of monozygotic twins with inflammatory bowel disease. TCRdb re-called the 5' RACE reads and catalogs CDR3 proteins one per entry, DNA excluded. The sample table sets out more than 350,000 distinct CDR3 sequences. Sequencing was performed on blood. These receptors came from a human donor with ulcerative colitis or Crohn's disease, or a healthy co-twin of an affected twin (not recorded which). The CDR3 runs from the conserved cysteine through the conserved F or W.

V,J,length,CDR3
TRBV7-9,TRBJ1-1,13,CASSPRQITEAFF
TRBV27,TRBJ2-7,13,CASSLGGRIEQYF
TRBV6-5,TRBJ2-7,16,CASSYSMGHISYEQYF
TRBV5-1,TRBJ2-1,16,CASSLGTGRSYNEQFF
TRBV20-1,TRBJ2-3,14,CSARGGTSTDTQYF
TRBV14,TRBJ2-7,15,CASSQVNNLSYEQYF
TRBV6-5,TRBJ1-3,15,CASSYGGTGRYTIYF
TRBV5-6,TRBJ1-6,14,CASSSDLGDSPLHF
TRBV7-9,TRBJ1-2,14,CASSIPGQGVGYTF
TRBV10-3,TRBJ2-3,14,CAIQGLSYTDTQYF
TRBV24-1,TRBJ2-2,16,CATSDSGTGGAGELFF
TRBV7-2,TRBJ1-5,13,CASSFYSNQPQHF
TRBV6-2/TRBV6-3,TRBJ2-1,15,CASSNSGRQNNEQFF
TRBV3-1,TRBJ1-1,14,CASSQRGANTEAFF
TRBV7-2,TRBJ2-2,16,CASSFGASTGTGELFF
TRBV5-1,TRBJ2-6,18,CASSLEPGGGSGANVLTF
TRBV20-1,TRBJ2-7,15,CSATYTGTSYCEQYF
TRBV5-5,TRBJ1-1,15,CASLISGTGHTEAFF
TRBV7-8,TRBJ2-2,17,CASSLELLAGGLGELFF
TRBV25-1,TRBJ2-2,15,CASSDGYLNTGELFF
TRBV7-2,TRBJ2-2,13,CASSSTGTGELFF
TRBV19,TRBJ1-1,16,CASSIGQGALTTEAFF
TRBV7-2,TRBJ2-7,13,CASTGAGPYEQYF
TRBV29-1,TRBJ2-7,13,CSVVETAFYEQYF
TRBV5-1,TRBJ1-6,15,CASSFGQGGGSPLHF
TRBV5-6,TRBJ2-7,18,CASSLVAGSPIRPYEQYF
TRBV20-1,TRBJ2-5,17,CSARLTGGVLRQETQYF
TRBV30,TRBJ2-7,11,CAWRGVHEQYF
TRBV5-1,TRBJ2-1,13,CASATEGADEQFF
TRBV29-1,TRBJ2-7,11,CSVERGYEQYF
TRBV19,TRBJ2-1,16,CASSIPLAGVYNEQFF
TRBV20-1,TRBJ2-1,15,CSAPAWTSGYNEQFF
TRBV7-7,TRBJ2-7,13,CASSLRPTDEQYF
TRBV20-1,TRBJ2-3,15,CSARASSGGAVTQYF
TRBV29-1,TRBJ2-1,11,CSVEVGNEQFF
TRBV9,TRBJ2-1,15,CASSVEGVRANEQFF
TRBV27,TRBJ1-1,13,CASRIQGGTEAFF
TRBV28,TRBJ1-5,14,CASSLGQGRQPQHF
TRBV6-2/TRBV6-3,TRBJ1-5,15,CASTPGTFTISPQHF
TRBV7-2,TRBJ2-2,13,CASSQGRAGELFF
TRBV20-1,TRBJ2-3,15,CSAGLAGGSTDTQYF
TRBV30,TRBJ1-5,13,CAWSMGSNQPQHF
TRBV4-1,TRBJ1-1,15,CASSQGAGMNTEAFF
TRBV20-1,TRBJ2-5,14,CSASLAGSLETQYF
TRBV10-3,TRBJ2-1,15,CAISTQGGPYNEQFF
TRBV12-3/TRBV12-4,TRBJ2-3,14,CASSLALAEATQYF
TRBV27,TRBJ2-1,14,CASSLRVPSAQQFF
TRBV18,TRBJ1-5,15,CASSPSHNSNQPQHF
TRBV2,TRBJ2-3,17,CASSGGGLAGSTDTQYF
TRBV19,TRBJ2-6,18,CASSTLLGVSSGANVLTF